This T cell receptor beta chain was observed in a study of T cell repertoires in cytomegalovirus infection. Study context: Well-studied HLA-B-restricted CMV epitopes were used in the study alongside recently identified HLA-C-restricted ones. Public TCR beta signatures provided an indication of both CMV infection and a matching HLA type.

With 5 bases clipped from V and 8 bases from J, the junction kept 11 bases outside the gene matches. The germline V gene encodes CDR1 DFQATT and CDR2 SNEGSKA (reference sequence). This CDR3 is built from 15 residues. Study outcomes and limitations: Dominant in the ex vivo response were TCR beta clonotypes restricted by HLA-C and specific for CMV.

Comment on this clonotype: The antigen is unknown.

TCRdb called the reads again in MiXCR, with one record for every CDR3 protein. The table shows approximately 350,000 distinct CDR3 sequences, with approximately 35% occurring only once. The receptor's source is a human donor in good health (CMV status not recorded). Some clones in this sample may be carry-over from other donors' samples. This chain links TRBV20-1 with TRBJ2-1; 11 bases line up with TRBD2. The specimen was cultured PBMCs, collected from culture after CMV antigen stimulation. CDR3 DNA sequence: TGCAGTGCTCACCCAACTAGCGGGAGTTCGTATGAGCAGTTCTTC. This sequence encodes CSAHPTSGSSYEQFF.